The rows below give T cell receptor beta chains drawn from one sample of a study of blood T cell repertoires in COVID-19. Profiled with immunoSEQ multiplex PCR; TCRdb holds only in-frame clones, not every one. The sample lists under 200,000 clones; 70% to 80% were seen once. Sequencing used peripheral blood. These receptor sequences come from a woman aged 35 to 49 with COVID-19, enrolled during active disease. The CDR3 runs from the conserved cysteine through the conserved F or W. D genes are given only for firm matches. Clone size, where shown, is once, few, many, or a class for clones that have expanded.

j_call v_call clone_size d_call cdr3_nt cdr3_aa
TRBJ1-2 TRBV4-1 . . TGCGCCAGCAGCCCCAGCGGGGGCGCCCTCGGGGGCTACACCTTC CASSPSGGALGGYTF
TRBJ2-3 TRBV4-2 few TRBD2 TGTGCCAGCAGCCAGGATTGGGTAGCGGGAGAGGTTGGAGATACGCAGTATTTT CASSQDWVAGEVGDTQYF
TRBJ1-1 TRBV10-3 . TRBD1 TGTGCCATCAGCCCCGTAGACAGGGACCCTCTAAACCTAGATGACACTGAAGCTTTCTTT CAISPVDRDPLNLDDTEAFF
TRBJ1-5 TRBV19 . . TGTGCCAGTAGTATCGAAGGGGGAGGGGGACAGCCCCAGCATTTT CASSIEGGGGQPQHF
TRBJ1-5 TRBV30 . . TGTGCCTGGAGCCCCTCCACTATTGATCAGCCCCAGCATTTT CAWSPSTIDQPQHF
TRBJ1-1 TRBV6-5 . . TGTGCCAGCAGTTACGCAGGGGCTCAGAAACCTGAAGCTTTCTTT CASSYAGAQKPEAFF
TRBJ1-2 TRBV30 . TRBD1 TGTGCCTGGAGTGGACAGGGCTATGGCTACACCTTC CAWSGQGYGYTF
TRBJ2-2 TRBV5-1 . TRBD2 TGCGCCAGCAGCTTGGAAGTGGGAGGGCGTATCGGGGAGCTGTTTTTT CASSLEVGGRIGELFF
TRBJ2-1 TRBV5-5 . . TGTGCCAGCAGCTTGGGTGGGGGCGATGAGCAGTTCTTC CASSLGGGDEQFF
TRBJ2-2 TRBV3-1/TRBV3-2 . TRBD2 TGTGCCACAAACGCTAGCGGGTCTCCTATGGAGCTGTTTTTT CATNASGSPMELFF
TRBJ2-3 TRBV3-1/TRBV3-2 . TRBD2 TGTGCCAGCAGCAAAGGGAGGGGAGGGGATACGCAGTATTTT CASSKGRGGDTQYF
TRBJ2-5 TRBV27 once . TGTGCCAGCAGCCGGGAGTTCCAAGAGACCCAGTACTTC CASSREFQETQYF
TRBJ2-3 TRBV29-1 . TRBD2 TGCAGCTCACTCCCCACGGCGGGAGCCACAGATACGCAGTATTTT CSSLPTAGATDTQYF
TRBJ1-5 TRBV6-1 few TRBD1 TGTGCCAGCAGAGAAATCTGGACAGGGGAATGGGGCAATCAGCCCCAGCATTTT CASREIWTGEWGNQPQHF
TRBJ2-5 TRBV4-2 . . TGTGCCAGCAGCCCTTTCTCGACAGAACACGACCAAGAGACCCAGTACTTC CASSPFSTEHDQETQYF
TRBJ1-1 TRBV5-1 . . TGCGCCAGCAGCGAACAGGGCCCTCCGAACACTGAAGCTTTCTTT CASSEQGPPNTEAFF
TRBJ1-5 TRBV15 . . TGTGCCACCAGCAGAGAACAGTTTAGCAATCAGCCCCAGCATTTT CATSREQFSNQPQHF
TRBJ2-3 TRBV25-1 . TRBD1 TGTGCCAGCAGTGAACAACCCCAGGGGGTGACAGATACGCAGTATTTT CASSEQPQGVTDTQYF
TRBJ1-4 TRBV4-2 . . TGTGCCAGCAGCCAAGTAGAGTCGGTCGATGAAAAACTGTTTTTT CASSQVESVDEKLFF
TRBJ1-2 TRBV30 many TRBD1 TGTGCCTGGGGGCGACAGGGGAACTATGGCTACACCTTC CAWGRQGNYGYTF
TRBJ1-1 TRBV5-1 . . TGCGCCAGCAGCTTGGACCCCGGAGGGGAAGCTTTCTTT CASSLDPGGEAFF
TRBJ1-3 TRBV15 . TRBD1 TGTGCCACCAGCAGAGGGGGACAGGCAAACACCATATATTTT CATSRGGQANTIYF
TRBJ1-2 TRBV7-2 . . TGTGCCAGCAGCTTCGCCGTGAGCGGATATGGCTACACCTTC CASSFAVSGYGYTF
TRBJ1-5 TRBV2 . TRBD1 TGTGCCAGCAGTTCCGGGACAGGGGCCCAGCCCCAGCATTTT CASSSGTGAQPQHF
TRBJ1-5 TRBV6-1 . . TGTGCCAGCAGTGATCCGGGGGGGAGTCAGCCCCAGCATTTT CASSDPGGSQPQHF
TRBJ1-1 TRBV2 . . TGTGCCAGCAGTGCCCAGGGGAACACTGAAGCTTTCTTT CASSAQGNTEAFF
TRBJ1-2 TRBV7-9 . . TGTGCCAGCAGCTTAGCAGGGGTGTATGGCTACACCTTC CASSLAGVYGYTF
TRBJ1-2 TRBV6-5 . . TGTGCCAGCAGGGACACGAACGCCTATGGCTACACCTTC CASRDTNAYGYTF
TRBJ1-5 TRBV30 . TRBD1 TGTGCCTGGATGGGGACAGGGAGGAATCAGCCCCAGCATTTT CAWMGTGRNQPQHF
TRBJ1-2 TRBV7-9 . . TGTGCCAGCAGCTTAGGGGTTCAGGCCAACTATGGCTACACCTTC CASSLGVQANYGYTF
TRBJ1-3 TRBV6-5 . . TGTGCCAGCAGTTATAGCGGGGGGGCTGGAAACACCATATATTTT CASSYSGGAGNTIYF
TRBJ2-3 TRBV7-2 . TRBD2 TGTGCCAGCAGCTTAGTTGGCGGGGGGATTTCAGATACGCAGTATTTT CASSLVGGGISDTQYF
TRBJ2-1 TRBV5-1 few TRBD2 TGCGCCAGCAGCCTCGCCCCAGGGACTAGCAGCCAGGGCTCGTTCTTC CASSLAPGTSSQGSFF
TRBJ1-4 TRBV11-2 once . TGTGCCAGCAGCTTAACTGCAACTAATGAAAAACTGTTTTTT CASSLTATNEKLFF
TRBJ2-6 TRBV5-1 . . TGCGCCAGCAGCCTGGGAGAGCCTGGGGCCAACGTCCTGACTTTC CASSLGEPGANVLTF